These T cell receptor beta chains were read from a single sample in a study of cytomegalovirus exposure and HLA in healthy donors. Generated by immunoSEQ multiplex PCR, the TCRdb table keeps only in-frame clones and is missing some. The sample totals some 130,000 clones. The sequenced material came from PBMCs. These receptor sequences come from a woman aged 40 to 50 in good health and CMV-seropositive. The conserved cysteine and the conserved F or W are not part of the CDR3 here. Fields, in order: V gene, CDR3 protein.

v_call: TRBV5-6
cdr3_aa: ASQSPSGKAEQF

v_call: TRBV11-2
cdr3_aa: ASNPRGTGSNTGELF

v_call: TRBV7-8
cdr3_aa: ASSLQGAQY

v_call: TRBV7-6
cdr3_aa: ASSVGQMNTEAF

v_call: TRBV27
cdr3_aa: ASRAGGTSYNEQF

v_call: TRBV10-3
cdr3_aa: AISGGGDEKLF

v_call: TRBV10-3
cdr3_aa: AITEERSGDNEQF

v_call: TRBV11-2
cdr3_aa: ASSLDSAGQYEQY

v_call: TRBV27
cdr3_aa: ASRRGQSAVVTDTQY

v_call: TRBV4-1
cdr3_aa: ASSQAGTSSYNEQF

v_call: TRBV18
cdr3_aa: ASSPRSLAGVSADTQY

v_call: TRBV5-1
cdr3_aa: ASSLGQQETQY

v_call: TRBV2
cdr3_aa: ASKKREVGTDTQY

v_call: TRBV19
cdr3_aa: ASSILEGTASGNTIY

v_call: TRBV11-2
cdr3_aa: ASSQTGGYEQY

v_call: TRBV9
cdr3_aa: ASSVGLREGDEKLF

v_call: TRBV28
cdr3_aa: ASSPSFTDTQY

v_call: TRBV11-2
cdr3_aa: ASRSLATDTQY

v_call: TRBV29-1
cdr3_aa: SVRQGPNTGELF

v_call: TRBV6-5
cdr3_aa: ATSGKRGYT

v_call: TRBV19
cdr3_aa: ASSPGIGGYT

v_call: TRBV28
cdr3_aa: ASVQGDTQY

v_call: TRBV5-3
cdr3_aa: ARSNDPTEEETQY

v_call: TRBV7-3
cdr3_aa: ASSVLAGPVF

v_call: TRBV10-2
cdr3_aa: AAGMFSADTQY

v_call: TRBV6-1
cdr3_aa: ASSEASYQGSGYT

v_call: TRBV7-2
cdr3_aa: ASSLEGARRAF

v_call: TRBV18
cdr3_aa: ASSAQTGGNTEAF

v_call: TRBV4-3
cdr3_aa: ASSHSRLAGARDTQY

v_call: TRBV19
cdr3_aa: ASSIVAVTSTDTQY

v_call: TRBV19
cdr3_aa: ASTRTDLLSGNTIY

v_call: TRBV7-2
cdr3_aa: ASSFDRGHTGELF

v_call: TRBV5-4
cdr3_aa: ASSLGRQNGYT

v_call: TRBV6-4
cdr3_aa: ASSDSGGKLF

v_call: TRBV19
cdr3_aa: ASSSSGRAADTQY

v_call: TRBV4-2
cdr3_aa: ASSQGLAGVETYEQY

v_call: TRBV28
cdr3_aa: ASSLGQAAAF

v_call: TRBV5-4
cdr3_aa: ASSSGTGAPNTEAF

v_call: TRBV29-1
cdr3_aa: SVGAGGTYEQY

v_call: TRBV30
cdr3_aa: ACLVGRVKNSPLH

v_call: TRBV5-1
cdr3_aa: ASSSQGNYGYT

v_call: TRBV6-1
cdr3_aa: ASSDGSIGNTIY

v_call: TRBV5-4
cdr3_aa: ASSPGQNYEQY

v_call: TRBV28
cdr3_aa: ASSLPGLAGPIYEQY

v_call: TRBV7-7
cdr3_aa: ASSQRQGWTGELF

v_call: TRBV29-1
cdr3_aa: SVGTSKAYEQY

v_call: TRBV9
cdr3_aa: ASTIPATGGEQY

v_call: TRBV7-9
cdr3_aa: ASSLAGTQPQH

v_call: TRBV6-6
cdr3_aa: ASTQRSTEAF

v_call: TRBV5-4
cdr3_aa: ASSISRGGYEQY

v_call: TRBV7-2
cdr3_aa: ASSTRQGISAKNIQY

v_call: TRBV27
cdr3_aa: ASSSGGDSNEKLF

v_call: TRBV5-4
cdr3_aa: ASSPRPSGLTYNEQF